The clone carrying this T cell receptor beta chain occurred a few times. Using immunoSEQ multiplex PCR, the repertoire was profiled, and TCRdb retains in-frame clones only, with some absent. The sample lists under 200,000 clones, about 86% occurring once. The record originates from a study of control samples from healthy donors and cancer patients. The CDR3 is 13 amino acids. Trimming took off 5 bases at V and 6 bases at J, with 8 bases between the two ends. CDR1 is LNHDA, CDR2 SQIVND, per germline (reference sequence). The sequence came from a woman aged 25 to 39 in good health. The sequenced sample was blood. This rearrangement joins TRBV19 to TRBJ1-6; D is unclear. In nucleotides, the CDR3 is TGTGCCAGTAGTCCGCGGTCTAATTCACCCCTCCACTTT. Protein sequence: CASSPRSNSPLHF.